The 25 T cell receptor beta chains below were found in one sample sequenced in a study of shared clonotypes between healthy human individuals. CD8 cells classed as naive were CD45RO-negative and positively selected for CCR7, excluding terminally differentiated effector memory CD45RA+ cells. The data were produced by immunoSEQ multiplex PCR, yet TCRdb's version contains in-frame clones alone and is incomplete. The table includes about 2.1 million clones, roughly 95% detected once. Source material: naive CD8+ T cells from PBMCs. All receptors derive from a man between 18 and 29 years old in good health. Some clones in this sample may be carry-over from other donors' samples.

On this clone: Other DNA sequences in the sample encode the same CDR3. V gene TRBV11-2 combines with J gene TRBJ2-7; no clear D. The CDR3 consists of 12 residues. The germline V gene encodes CDR1 SGHAT and CDR2 FQNNGV. V gave up 0 bases and J gave up 2 bases, with 2 bases separating them. CDR3 nucleotide sequence: TGTGCCAGCAGCTTAGATCCCTACGAGCAGTACTTC. This encodes CASSLDPYEQYF.

This chain links TRBV6-5 with TRBJ1-1; no firm D call. V gave up 6 bases and J gave up 1 base, with 6 bases separating them. The CDR3 has 12 amino acids. CDR1 and CDR2 from the germline V gene are MNHEY and SVGAGI. CDR3: CASSTWNTEAFF. Here the CDR3 DNA reads TGTGCCAGCAGCACTTGGAACACTGAAGCTTTCTTT.

V usage is TRBV27 and J usage is TRBJ1-6; D gene uncertain. In germline, CDR1 is MNHEY, CDR2 SMNVEV (reference sequence). CDR3 size: 14 residues. The V end was cut by 3 bases, the J end by 6 bases, with 9 bases between. The CDR3 DNA sequence: TGTGCCAGCAGTTTTGGGCTCTTTAATTCACCCCTCCACTTT. It encodes CASSFGLFNSPLHF.

The chain recombines TRBV27 with TRBJ2-7; TRBD1 might be the D (6 bases). The CDR3 extends over 14 amino acids. The V and J ends lost 5 bases and 0 bases respectively, with 11 bases between them. CDR1 is MNHEY and CDR2 is SMNVEV in the germline V gene (reference sequence). The CDR3 here is CASSPWTASYEQYF. The CDR3 DNA reads TGTGCCAGCAGTCCCTGGACAGCCTCCTACGAGCAGTACTTC.

The genes are TRBV29-1 and TRBJ2-7, with TRBD1 as a possible D gene (6 bases). The CDR3 has 13 amino acids. Looked up from germline, CDR1 is SQVTM and CDR2 is ANQGSEA. V gave up 1 base and J gave up 2 bases, with 9 bases separating them. CDR3 protein: CSVEGTEPYEQYF. The CDR3 nucleotides are TGCAGCGTTGAAGGGACAGAGCCCTACGAGCAGTACTTC.

This rearrangement joins TRBV7-9 to TRBJ2-1, with 8 bases that match TRBD2. CDR3 length equals 15 residues. CDR1 and CDR2 (germline): SEHNR, FQNEAQ (reference sequence). V shed 2 bases, J shed 3 bases, and the junction held 3 bases outside the gene matches. The CDR3 region has the DNA TGTGCCAGCAGCTTACTGAGCGGGGGCTACAATGAGCAGTTCTTC. This encodes CASSLLSGGYNEQFF.

This clone was seen just once. The same CDR3 arises from other DNA sequences in this sample as well. This chain uses TRBV9 with TRBJ2-7; D is perhaps TRBD1 or TRBD2 (5 bases each). This CDR3 has 14 residues. Trimming pared 0 bases from V and 4 bases from J, leaving 11 bases between. Germline CDR1 is SGDLS and CDR2 is YYNGEE. CDR3 residues: CASSVGGSGYEQYF. DNA of the CDR3: TGTGCCAGCAGCGTAGGGGGGAGCGGTTACGAGCAGTACTTC.

As for this clone: Other DNA sequences from this sample encode an identical CDR3 as well. The chain links TRBV9 to TRBJ2-7; TRBD1 matches at 7 bases. Germline-derived CDR1 and CDR2 are SGDLS and YYNGEE. V shed 4 bases, J shed 1 base, and the junction held 8 bases outside the gene matches. The length of the CDR3 is 15 residues. The CDR3 DNA follows: TGTGCCAGCAGCCCCCGACAGGGACCTTCCTACGAGCAGTACTTC. Residues: CASSPRQGPSYEQYF.

CDR3 loop: CASSLGGRYGYTF. The CDR3, as DNA: TGTGCCAGCAGCTTGGGAGGGCGCTATGGCTACACCTTC. V gene TRBV5-4 combines with J gene TRBJ1-2; D is unresolved. Per germline, CDR1 SGHNT and CDR2 YYREEE (reference sequence). This CDR3 is 13 amino acids long. V dropped 0 bases and J dropped 4 bases, with 7 bases sitting between them.

The rearrangement joins TRBV10-1 to TRBJ2-7, with D possibly TRBD2 on 5 matching bases. The V gene lost 3 bases and the J gene lost 2 bases, with 11 bases spanning the gap. The germline gives CDR1 WNHNN, CDR2 SYGVQD (reference sequence). CDR3 size: 14 residues. CDR3 sequence: CASSERGMAYEQYF. In DNA, the CDR3 is TGCGCCAGCAGTGAACGGGGAATGGCCTACGAGCAGTACTTC.

The V and J genes are TRBV4-3 and TRBJ2-7; a possible D gene is TRBD1 (5 bases). Deletions cut 2 bases from V and 0 bases from J, with 8 bases between. Germline V gives CDR1 LGHNA, CDR2 YSLEER. The CDR3 extends over 14 amino acids. The CDR3 DNA follows: TGCGCCAGCAGCCAATATCAGGGCTCCTACGAGCAGTACTTC. This translates into CASSQYQGSYEQYF.

Concerning this clone: This CDR3 is also generated by other DNA sequences in the sample. This chain connects TRBV5-4 to TRBJ2-7; TRBD2 is a possible D gene (6 bases). The CDR3 runs 13 residues. The ends were cut back, 0 bases at V and 3 bases at J, with 7 bases in the middle. Germline V gives CDR1 SGHNT, CDR2 YYREEE (reference sequence). The CDR3 coding sequence is TGTGCCAGCAGCTTGGGGGGAGGCTACGAGCAGTACTTC. Amino acid sequence: CASSLGGGYEQYF.

The V and J genes are TRBV25-1 and TRBJ2-1; 9 bases align to TRBD2. The CDR3 is 15 amino acids. Germline-derived CDR1 and CDR2 are MGHDK and SYGVNS. Losses at the gene ends were 3 bases for V and 7 bases for J; bases not matched to a gene: 7. The CDR3 here is CASSDYSGSGNEQFF. CDR3 sequence (DNA): TGTGCCAGCAGTGATTATAGCGGGAGTGGGAATGAGCAGTTCTTC.

The rearrangement links TRBV7-9 to TRBJ2-3, with unresolved D. Germline CDR1 is SEHNR and CDR2 is FQNEAQ (reference sequence). The V and J ends lost 8 bases and 2 bases respectively, with 23 bases between them. The CDR3 consists of 17 residues. The CDR3 here is CASHHLTSGPYTDTQYF. CDR3 bases: TGTGCCAGCCACCATCTGACCTCGGGCCCCTACACAGATACGCAGTATTTT.

This clone was seen a few times. Other DNA sequences from this sample encode an identical CDR3 as well. This chain joins TRBV29-1 and TRBJ2-7; no clear D. Germline CDR1 SQVTM, CDR2 ANQGSEA. Trimming removed 1 base at V and 0 bases at J, with 7 bases between. The CDR3 contains 13 residues. CDR3 protein: CSVEGGGSYEQYF. The CDR3 nucleotides read TGCAGCGTTGAAGGTGGCGGCTCCTACGAGCAGTACTTC.

The rearrangement links TRBV6-5 to TRBJ1-2; D call uncertain. CDR1 and CDR2 (germline): MNHEY, SVGAGI. Trimming cost V 8 bases and J 6 bases, with 16 bases left between them. The length of the CDR3 is 13 residues. In DNA, the CDR3 is TGTGCCAGCGGAGGGATATCCTGGAATGGCTACACCTTC. It codes for CASGGISWNGYTF.

The rearrangement links TRBV5-1 to TRBJ2-7, with 8 bases that match TRBD1. Trimming took 8 bases from V and 3 from J; bases not matched to a gene: 10. Germline CDR1 reads SGHRS; CDR2 reads YFSETQ. The CDR3 loop spans 14 amino acids. The chain's CDR3 is CASRETGAYYEQYF. In DNA, the CDR3 is TGCGCCAGTCGCGAGACAGGGGCCTACTACGAGCAGTACTTC.

This clone was recorded a few times. The V and J genes are TRBV5-6 and TRBJ1-5; D unclear. V gave up 4 bases and J gave up 4 bases, with 6 bases separating them. CDR1 is SGHDT, CDR2 YYEEEE, per germline. The CDR3 extends over 12 amino acids. The CDR3 here is CASSVGNQPQHF. CDR3 sequence (DNA): TGTGCCAGCAGCGTAGGGAATCAGCCCCAGCATTTT.

The CDR3 here is CASSFDKHTYGYTF. DNA of the CDR3: TGTGCCAGCAGTTTCGACAAGCACACATATGGCTACACCTTC. The chain has TRBV28 and TRBJ1-2; D is uncertain. This CDR3 is built from 14 residues. CDR1 and CDR2 from the germline V gene are MDHEN and SYDVKM. Between the trimmed V and J ends, which lost 3 bases and 5 bases, there was a span of 13 bases.

The rearrangement uses TRBV15 and TRBJ1-5; 7 bases agree with TRBD1. This CDR3 has 15 amino acids. CDR1 is LNHNV, CDR2 YYDKDF, per germline (reference sequence). V lost 5 bases and J lost 5; bases outside the gene matches: 9. CDR3 sequence: CATSLTRGEYQPQHF. The DNA for the CDR3 is TGTGCCACCAGCCTGACCAGGGGGGAATATCAGCCCCAGCATTTT.

The CDR3 DNA reads TGTGCCTGGAGTATCCAACAGAGAGATTATGGCTACACCTTC. This gives the protein CAWSIQQRDYGYTF. The chain joins TRBV30 to TRBJ1-2; unclear D gene. Germline loops: CDR1 GTSNPN, CDR2 SVGIG (reference sequence). This CDR3 spans 14 amino acids. Trimming left V 2 bases short and J 5 bases short, with 15 bases between. The full variable domain, with the rest looked up from reference TRBV30 and TRBJ1-2, is SQTIHQWPATLVQPVGSPLSLECTVEGTSNPNLYWYRQAAGRGLQLLFYSVGIGQISSEVPQNLSASRPQDRQFILSSKKLLLSDSGFYLCAWSIQQRDYGYTFGSGTRLTVV.

V gene TRBV28 combines with J gene TRBJ1-5; D gene unclear. This CDR3 has 13 residues. V was trimmed by 0 bases and J by 8 bases, leaving 8 bases between them. From germline, CDR1 is MDHEN and CDR2 SYDVKM. In nucleotides, the CDR3 is TGTGCCAGCAGTTTATGGCCTAGGGAGCCCCAGCATTTT. This translates into CASSLWPREPQHF.

The chain recombines TRBV23-1 with TRBJ2-6; the match to TRBD1 covers 12 bases. TRBV23-1 is recorded as an ORF, its role being uncertain. The CDR3 length is 18 residues. Trimming removed 0 bases from V and 2 bases from J; junction bases left unmatched: 2. In DNA form, the CDR3 reads TGCGCCAGCAGTCAATCCGGGACAGGGGGCGCTGGGGCCAACGTCCTGACTTTC. Translated, it gives CASSQSGTGGAGANVLTF.

The chain couples TRBV7-8 to TRBJ2-1; D unresolved. Germline-derived CDR1 and CDR2 are SGHVS and FQNEAQ. The length of the CDR3 is 16 residues. Trimming took off 1 base at V and 0 bases at J, with 10 bases between the two ends. The CDR3 loop is CASSLVVVSSYNEQFF. Here the CDR3 DNA reads TGTGCCAGCAGCTTAGTTGTGGTTAGCTCCTACAATGAGCAGTTCTTC.

The V call is TRBV27, the J call TRBJ2-5, with TRBD1 identical over 9 bases. Germline CDR1 and CDR2: MNHEY and SMNVEV (reference sequence). CDR3 length: 14 amino acids. Trimming removed 5 bases from V and 4 bases from J; junction bases left unmatched: 5. The CDR3 sequence is CASSTGTGLETQYF. The CDR3 DNA reads as TGTGCCAGCAGTACAGGGACAGGGCTAGAGACCCAGTACTTC.